This T cell receptor (beta chain) derives from a study of radiation and T cells in renal cell carcinoma. Study results and caveats: Irradiated tumors had higher TCR clonality than control tumors. In blood, top tumor clones expanded by 2 weeks, shrinking by 4.

Profiled with immunoSEQ multiplex PCR; TCRdb holds only in-frame clones, not every one. The repertoire consists of approximately 15,000 clones, with 50% to 75% occurring once and the leading ten covering 27%. Documented treatment: 15 Gy SBRT to primary tumor, nephrectomy 4 weeks later. Nephrectomy followed 15 Gy stereotactic body radiation by 4 weeks. Clear cell pathology was present in this patient's renal cell carcinoma. Germline values: CDR1 SEHNR, CDR2 FQNEAQ (reference sequence). This CDR3 region has 12 residues. Deletions cut 6 bases from V and 5 bases from J, with 11 bases between. In its sample, this clone was seen many times. Its matching antigen is unknown.

The specimen comprised tumor tissue, sampled from a patient whose treatment included radiotherapy and nephrectomy. The sequence was collected from a woman aged 70-85 years with renal cell carcinoma. The chain is built from TRBV7-9 and TRBJ2-7; TRBD1 might be the D (6 bases). This CDR3 is CASRSGAHEQYF. The CDR3 DNA sequence: TGTGCCAGCAGATCAGGGGCCCACGAGCAGTACTTC.